The clone carrying this T cell receptor (beta chain) has more than one count but fewer than ten. CDR1 is MNHEY and CDR2 is SMNVEV in the germline V gene (reference sequence). Trimming removed 2 bases at V and 5 bases at J, with 12 bases between. The CDR3 contains 15 residues. TCRdb fed the reads into MiXCR, producing one record per CDR3 protein. The data show about 150,000 distinct CDR3 sequences, with about 25% seen just once and approximately 11% held by the top ten. The data originate from a study of T cell repertoires in cytomegalovirus infection. The J gene is TRBJ1-4, the V gene TRBV27; D is undetermined. The sequencing sample was made of PBMCs. The source is a human donor in good health (CMV status not recorded). Some clones in this sample may be carry-over from other donors' samples. As DNA, the CDR3 is TGTGCCAGCAGTTTAGGAACCGACCCAAATGAAAAACTGTTTTTT. This encodes CASSLGTDPNEKLFF.